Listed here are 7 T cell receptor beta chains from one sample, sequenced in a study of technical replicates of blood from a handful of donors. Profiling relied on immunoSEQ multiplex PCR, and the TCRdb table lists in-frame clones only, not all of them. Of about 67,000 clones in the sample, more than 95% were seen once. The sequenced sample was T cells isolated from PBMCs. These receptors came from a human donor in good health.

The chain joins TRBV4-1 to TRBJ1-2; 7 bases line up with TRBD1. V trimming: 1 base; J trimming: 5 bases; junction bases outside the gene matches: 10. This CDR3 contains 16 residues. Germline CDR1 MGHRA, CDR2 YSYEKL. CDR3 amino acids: CASSQGATGRNYGYTF. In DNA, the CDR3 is TGCGCCAGCAGCCAAGGAGCGACAGGGAGGAATTATGGCTACACCTTC.

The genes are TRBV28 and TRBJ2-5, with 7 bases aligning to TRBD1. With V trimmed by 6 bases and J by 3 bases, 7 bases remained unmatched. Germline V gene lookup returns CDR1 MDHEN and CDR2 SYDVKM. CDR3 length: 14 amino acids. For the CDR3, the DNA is TGTGCCAGCAGACGAACAGGGGCCGAAGAGACCCAGTACTTC. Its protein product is CASRRTGAEETQYF.

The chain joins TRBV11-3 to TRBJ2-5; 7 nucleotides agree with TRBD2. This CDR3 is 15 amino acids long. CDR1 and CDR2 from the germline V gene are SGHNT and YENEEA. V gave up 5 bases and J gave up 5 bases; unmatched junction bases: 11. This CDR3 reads CASSPLLLGGETQYF. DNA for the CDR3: TGTGCCAGCAGCCCCCTCCTCCTCGGGGGGGAGACCCAGTACTTC.

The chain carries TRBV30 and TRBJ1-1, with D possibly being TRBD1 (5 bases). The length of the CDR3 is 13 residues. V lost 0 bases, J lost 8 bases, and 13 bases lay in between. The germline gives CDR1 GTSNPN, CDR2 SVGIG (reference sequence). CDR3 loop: CAWSVTIQEEAFF. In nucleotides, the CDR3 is TGTGCCTGGAGTGTAACAATACAGGAAGAAGCTTTCTTT.

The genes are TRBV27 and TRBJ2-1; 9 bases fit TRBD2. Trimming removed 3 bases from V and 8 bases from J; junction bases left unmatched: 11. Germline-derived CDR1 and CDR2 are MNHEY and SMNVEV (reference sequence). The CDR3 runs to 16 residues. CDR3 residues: CASSLSAGGPVDEQFF. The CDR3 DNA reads TGTGCCAGCAGTTTGAGCGCGGGAGGGCCGGTCGATGAGCAGTTCTTC.

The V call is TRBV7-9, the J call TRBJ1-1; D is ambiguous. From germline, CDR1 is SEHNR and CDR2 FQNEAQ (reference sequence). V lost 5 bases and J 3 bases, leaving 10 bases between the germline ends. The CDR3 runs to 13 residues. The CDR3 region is CASSRTSDTEAFF. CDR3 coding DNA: TGTGCCAGCAGCCGGACTTCAGACACTGAAGCTTTCTTT.

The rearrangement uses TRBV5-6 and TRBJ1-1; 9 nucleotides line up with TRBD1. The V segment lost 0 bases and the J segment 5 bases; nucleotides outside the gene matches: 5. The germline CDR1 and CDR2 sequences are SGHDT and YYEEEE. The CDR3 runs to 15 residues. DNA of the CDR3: TGTGCCAGCAGCTTGGCCCAGACAGGGGGGACTGAAGCTTTCTTT. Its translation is CASSLAQTGGTEAFF.